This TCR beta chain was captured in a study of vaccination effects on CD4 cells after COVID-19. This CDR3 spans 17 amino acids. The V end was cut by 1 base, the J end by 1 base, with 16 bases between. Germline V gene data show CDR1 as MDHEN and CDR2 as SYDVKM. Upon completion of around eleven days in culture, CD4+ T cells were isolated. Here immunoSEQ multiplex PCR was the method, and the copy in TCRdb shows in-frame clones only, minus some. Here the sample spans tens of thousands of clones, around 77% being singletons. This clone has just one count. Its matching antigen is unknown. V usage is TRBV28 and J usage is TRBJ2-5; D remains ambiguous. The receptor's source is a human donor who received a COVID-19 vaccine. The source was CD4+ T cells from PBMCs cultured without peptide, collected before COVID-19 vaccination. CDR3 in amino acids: CASSLLSRADTQETQYF. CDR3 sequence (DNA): TGTGCCAGCAGTTTATTGAGTCGGGCAGATACCCAAGAGACCCAGTACTTC.